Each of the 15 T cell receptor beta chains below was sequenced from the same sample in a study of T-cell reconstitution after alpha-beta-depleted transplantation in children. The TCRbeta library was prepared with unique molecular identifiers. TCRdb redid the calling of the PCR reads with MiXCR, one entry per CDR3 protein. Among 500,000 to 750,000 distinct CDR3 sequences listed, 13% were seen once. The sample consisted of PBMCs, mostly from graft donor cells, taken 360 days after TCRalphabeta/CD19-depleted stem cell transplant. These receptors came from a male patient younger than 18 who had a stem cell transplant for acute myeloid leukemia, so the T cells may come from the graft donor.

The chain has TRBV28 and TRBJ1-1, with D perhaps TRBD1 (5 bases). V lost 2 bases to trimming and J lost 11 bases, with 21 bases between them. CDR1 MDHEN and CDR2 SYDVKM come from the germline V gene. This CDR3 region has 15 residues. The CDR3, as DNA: TGTGCCAGCAGTTTAGGGGGGATTGATTCCGCGGGGGCTTTCTTT. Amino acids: CASSLGGIDSAGAFF.

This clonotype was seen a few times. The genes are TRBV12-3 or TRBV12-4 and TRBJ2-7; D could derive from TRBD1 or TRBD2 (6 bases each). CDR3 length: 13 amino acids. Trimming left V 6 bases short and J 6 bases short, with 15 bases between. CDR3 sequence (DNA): TGTGCCAGCAGCCTCCTCAGGGGAGGCGAGCAGTACTTC. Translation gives CASSLLRGGEQYF.

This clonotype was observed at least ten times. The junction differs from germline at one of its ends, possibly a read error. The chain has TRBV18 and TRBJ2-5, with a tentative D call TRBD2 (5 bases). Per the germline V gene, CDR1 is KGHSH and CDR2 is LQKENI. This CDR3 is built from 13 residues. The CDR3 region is CASSPTGWETQYF. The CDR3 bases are TGCGCCAGCAGCCCGACGGGGTGGGAGACCCAGTACTTC.

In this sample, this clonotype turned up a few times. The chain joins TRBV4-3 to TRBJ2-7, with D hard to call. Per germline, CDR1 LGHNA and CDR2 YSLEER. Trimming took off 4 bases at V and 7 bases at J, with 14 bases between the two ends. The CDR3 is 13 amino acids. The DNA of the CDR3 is TGCGCCAGCAGCCTATCACTTGGGCGGGAGCAGTACTTC. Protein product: CASSLSLGREQYF.

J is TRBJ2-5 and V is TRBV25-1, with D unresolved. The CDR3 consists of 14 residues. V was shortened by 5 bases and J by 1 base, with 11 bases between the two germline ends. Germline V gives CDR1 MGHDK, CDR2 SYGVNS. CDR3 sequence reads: CASSKGRTQETQYF. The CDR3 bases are TGTGCCAGCAGTAAAGGCAGAACCCAAGAGACCCAGTACTTC. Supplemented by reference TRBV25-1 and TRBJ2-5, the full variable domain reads EADIYQTPRYLVIGTGKKITLECSQTMGHDKMYWYQQDPGMELHLIHYSYGVNSTEKGDLSSESTVSRIRTEHFPLTLESARPSHTSQYLCASSKGRTQETQYFGPGTRLLVL.

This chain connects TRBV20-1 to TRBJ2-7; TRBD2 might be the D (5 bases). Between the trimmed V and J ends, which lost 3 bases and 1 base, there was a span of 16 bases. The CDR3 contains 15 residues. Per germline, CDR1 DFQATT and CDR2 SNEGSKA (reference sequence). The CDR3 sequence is CSASPLLSGSYEQYF. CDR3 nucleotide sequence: TGCAGTGCTAGCCCGCTGTTAAGCGGATCCTACGAGCAGTACTTC.

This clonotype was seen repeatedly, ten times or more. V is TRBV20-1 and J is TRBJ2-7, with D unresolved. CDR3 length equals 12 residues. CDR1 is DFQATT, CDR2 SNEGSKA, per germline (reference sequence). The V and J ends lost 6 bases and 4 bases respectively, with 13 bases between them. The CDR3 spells CSALSLEYEQYF. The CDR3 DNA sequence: TGCAGTGCCCTCTCTTTGGAGTACGAGCAGTACTTC.

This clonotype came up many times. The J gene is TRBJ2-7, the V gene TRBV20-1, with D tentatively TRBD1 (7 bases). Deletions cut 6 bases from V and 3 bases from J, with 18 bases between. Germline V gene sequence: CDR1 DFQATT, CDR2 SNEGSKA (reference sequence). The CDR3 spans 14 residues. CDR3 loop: CSATRPGQYYEQYF. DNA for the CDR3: TGCAGTGCGACTAGACCGGGACAGTACTACGAGCAGTACTTC.

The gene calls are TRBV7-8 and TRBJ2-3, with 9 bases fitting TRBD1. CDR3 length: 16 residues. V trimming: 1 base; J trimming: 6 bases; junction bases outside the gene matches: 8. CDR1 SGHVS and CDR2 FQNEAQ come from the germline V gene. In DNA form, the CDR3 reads TGTGCCAGCAGCTTAGTGGGACAGGGTGGATCGGATACGCAGTATTTT. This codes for CASSLVGQGGSDTQYF.

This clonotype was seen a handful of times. In DNA form, the CDR3 reads TGTGCCACCAGTACCGTCTACGAGCAGTACTTC. As protein: CATSTVYEQYF. V usage is TRBV24-1 and J usage is TRBJ2-7; D ambiguous. Germline CDR1 KGHDR, CDR2 SFDVKD. The germline V and J ends were trimmed by 6 bases and 3 bases, with 5 bases remaining between them. There are 11 residues in the CDR3.

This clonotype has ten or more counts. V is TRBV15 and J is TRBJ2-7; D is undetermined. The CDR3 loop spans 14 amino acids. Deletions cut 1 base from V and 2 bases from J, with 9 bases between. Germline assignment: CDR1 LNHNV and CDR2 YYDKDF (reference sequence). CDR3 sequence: CATSRGTFPYEQYF. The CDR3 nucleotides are TGTGCCACCAGCAGAGGAACCTTTCCCTACGAGCAGTACTTC.

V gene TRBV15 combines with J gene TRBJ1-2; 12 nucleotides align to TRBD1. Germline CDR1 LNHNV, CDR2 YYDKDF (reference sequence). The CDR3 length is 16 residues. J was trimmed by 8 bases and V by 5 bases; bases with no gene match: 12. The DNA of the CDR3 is TGTGCCACCAGCTTAAACTGGGACAGGGGGCGTGGGGGCTACACCTTC. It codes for CATSLNWDRGRGGYTF.

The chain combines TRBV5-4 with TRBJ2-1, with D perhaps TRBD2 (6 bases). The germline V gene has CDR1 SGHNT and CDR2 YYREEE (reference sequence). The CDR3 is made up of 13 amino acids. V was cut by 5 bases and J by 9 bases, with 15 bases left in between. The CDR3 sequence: CASSSTSLGEQFF. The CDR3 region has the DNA TGTGCCAGCAGTTCGACTAGTTTGGGTGAGCAGTTCTTC.

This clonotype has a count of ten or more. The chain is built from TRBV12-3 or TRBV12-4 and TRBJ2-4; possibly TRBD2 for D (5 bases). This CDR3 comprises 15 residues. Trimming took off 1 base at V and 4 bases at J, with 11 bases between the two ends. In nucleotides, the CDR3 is TGTGCCAGCAGTTTAGATCCTAGCTCTAAAAACATTCAGTACTTC. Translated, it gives CASSLDPSSKNIQYF.

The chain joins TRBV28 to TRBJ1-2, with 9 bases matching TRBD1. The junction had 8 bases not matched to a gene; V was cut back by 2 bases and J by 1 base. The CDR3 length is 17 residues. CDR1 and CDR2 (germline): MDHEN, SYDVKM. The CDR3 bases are TGTGCCAGCAGTTTAATAGGGACAGGGACCCTTAACTATGGCTACACCTTC. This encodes CASSLIGTGTLNYGYTF.